This T cell receptor (beta chain) emerged from a study of cytomegalovirus exposure and HLA in healthy donors. Findings of the study overall: Most TCR sequences were rare, but some public TCRs occurred in many donors. Later analysis reportedly placed an Asian-associated ancestry cluster below the roughly 640-donor mean in N-insertions. CMV serostatus alone was available as immune exposure information.

As regards this clone: Its antigen is not known.

Participants comprised healthy donors of bone marrow. The germline V and J ends were trimmed by 4 bases and 4 bases, with 8 bases remaining between them. This CDR3 is 12 amino acids long. CDR1 is SGHRS, CDR2 YFSETQ, per germline. The PCR used 60 Vbeta and 13 Jbeta primers. The repertoire was sequenced with immunoSEQ multiplex PCR; TCRdb's copy has only in-frame clones and lacks some. The repertoire has 90,000 to 100,000 clones, 77% of them found once; the top ten carry 4.5% to 6%. This TCR derives from a woman aged 40 to 50 in good health and CMV-seronegative. The sample taken for sequencing was PBMCs. The chain uses TRBV5-1 and TRBJ2-5, with D hard to call. As DNA, the CDR3 is TGCGCCAGCAGCCGTCAGGCAGAGACCCAGTACTTC. Its translation: CASSRQAETQYF.